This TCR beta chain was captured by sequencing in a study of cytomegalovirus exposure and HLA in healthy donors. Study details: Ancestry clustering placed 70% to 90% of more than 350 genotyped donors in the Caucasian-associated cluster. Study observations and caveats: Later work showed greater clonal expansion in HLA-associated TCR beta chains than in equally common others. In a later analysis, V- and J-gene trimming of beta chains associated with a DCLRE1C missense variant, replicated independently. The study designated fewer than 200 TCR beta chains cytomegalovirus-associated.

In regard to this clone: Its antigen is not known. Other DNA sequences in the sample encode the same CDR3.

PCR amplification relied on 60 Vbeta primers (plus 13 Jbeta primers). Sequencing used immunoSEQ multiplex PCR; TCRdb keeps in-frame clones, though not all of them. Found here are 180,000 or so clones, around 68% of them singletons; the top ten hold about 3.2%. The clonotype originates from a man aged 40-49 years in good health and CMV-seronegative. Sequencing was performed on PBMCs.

The CDR3 loop is CASSQESEWTEAFF. CDR3 DNA sequence: TGTGCCAGCAGCCAAGAATCGGAGTGGACTGAAGCTTTCTTT. The chain employs TRBV4-2 and TRBJ1-1; D is undetermined. Germline CDR1 is LGHNA and CDR2 is YNFKEQ. The CDR3 is made up of 14 amino acids. The V end was cut by 0 bases, the J end by 5 bases, with 10 bases between.